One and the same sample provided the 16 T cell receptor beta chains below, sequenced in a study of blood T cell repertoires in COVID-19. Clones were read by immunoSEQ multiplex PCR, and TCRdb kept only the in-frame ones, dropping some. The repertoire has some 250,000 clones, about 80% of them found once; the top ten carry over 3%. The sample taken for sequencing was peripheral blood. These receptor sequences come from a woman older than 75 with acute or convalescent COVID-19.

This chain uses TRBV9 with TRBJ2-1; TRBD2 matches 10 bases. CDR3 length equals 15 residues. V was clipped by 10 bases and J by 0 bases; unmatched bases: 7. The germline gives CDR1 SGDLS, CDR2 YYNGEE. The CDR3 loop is CASGASGSSYNEQFF. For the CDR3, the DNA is TGTGCCTCAGGGGCTAGCGGGAGCTCCTACAATGAGCAGTTCTTC.

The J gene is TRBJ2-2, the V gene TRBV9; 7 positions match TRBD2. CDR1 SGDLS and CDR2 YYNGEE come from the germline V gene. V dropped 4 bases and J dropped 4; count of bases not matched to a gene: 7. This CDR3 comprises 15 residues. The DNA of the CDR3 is TGTGCCAGCAGCCCCCGGGAGGTGAGCACCGGGGAGCTGTTTTTT. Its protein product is CASSPREVSTGELFF.

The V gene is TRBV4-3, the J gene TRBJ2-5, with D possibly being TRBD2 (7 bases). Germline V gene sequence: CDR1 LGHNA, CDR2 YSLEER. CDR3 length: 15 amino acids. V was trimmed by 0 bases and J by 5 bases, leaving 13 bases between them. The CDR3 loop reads CASSQELGGQETQYF. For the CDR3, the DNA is TGCGCCAGCAGCCAAGAATTGGGGGGGCAGGAGACCCAGTACTTC.

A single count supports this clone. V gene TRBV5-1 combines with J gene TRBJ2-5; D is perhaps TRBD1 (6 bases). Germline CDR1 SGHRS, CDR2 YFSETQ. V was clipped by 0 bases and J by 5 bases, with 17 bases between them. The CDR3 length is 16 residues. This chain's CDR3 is CASSLGAHQRGETQYF. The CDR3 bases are TGCGCCAGCAGCTTGGGAGCGCACCAGAGGGGGGAGACCCAGTACTTC. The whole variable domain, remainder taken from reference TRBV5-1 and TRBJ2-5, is KAGVTQTPRYLIKTRGQQVTLSCSPISGHRSVSWYQQTPGQGLQFLFEYFSETQRNKGNFPGRFSGRQFSNSRSEMNVSTLELGDSALYLCASSLGAHQRGETQYFGPGTRLLVL.

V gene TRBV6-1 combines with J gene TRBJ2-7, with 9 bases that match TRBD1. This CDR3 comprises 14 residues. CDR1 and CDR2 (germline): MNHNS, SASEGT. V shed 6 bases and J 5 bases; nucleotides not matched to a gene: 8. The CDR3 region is CASRSTGGLHEQYF. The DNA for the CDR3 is TGTGCCAGCAGATCAACAGGGGGCCTCCACGAGCAGTACTTC.

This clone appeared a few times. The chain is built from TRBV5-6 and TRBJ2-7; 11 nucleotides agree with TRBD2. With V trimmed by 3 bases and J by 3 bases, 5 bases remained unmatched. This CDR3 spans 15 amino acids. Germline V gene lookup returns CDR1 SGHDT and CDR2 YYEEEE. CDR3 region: CASSSVAGGHYEQYF. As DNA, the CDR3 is TGTGCCAGCAGCTCTGTAGCGGGAGGGCACTACGAGCAGTACTTC.

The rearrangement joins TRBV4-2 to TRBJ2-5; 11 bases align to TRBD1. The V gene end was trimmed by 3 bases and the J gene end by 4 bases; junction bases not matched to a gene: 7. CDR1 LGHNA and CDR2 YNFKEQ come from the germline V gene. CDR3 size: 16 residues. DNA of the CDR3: TGTGCCAGCAGCCAGACGGACAGGGGGCGATCAGAGACCCAGTACTTC. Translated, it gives CASSQTDRGRSETQYF.

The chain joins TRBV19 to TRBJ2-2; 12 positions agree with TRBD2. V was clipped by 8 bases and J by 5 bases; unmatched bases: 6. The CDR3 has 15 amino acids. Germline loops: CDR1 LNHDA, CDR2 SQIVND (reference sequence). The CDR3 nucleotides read TGTGCCAGTCGTCTAGCGGGGGGGCGGACCGGGGAGCTGTTTTTT. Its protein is CASRLAGGRTGELFF.

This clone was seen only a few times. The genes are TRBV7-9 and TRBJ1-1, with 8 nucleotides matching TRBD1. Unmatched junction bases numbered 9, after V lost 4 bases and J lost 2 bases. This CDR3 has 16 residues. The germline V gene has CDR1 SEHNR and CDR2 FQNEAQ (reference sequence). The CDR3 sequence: CASSSAPGQVNTEAFF. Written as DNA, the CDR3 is TGTGCCAGCAGCTCCGCCCCGGGACAGGTCAACACTGAAGCTTTCTTT.

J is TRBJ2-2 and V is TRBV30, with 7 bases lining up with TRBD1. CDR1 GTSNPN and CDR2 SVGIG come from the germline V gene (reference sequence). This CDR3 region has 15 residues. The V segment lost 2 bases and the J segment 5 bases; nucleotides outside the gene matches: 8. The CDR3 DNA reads TGTGCCTGGAGTACCCAGGGGGTACGGACCGGGGAGCTGTTTTTT. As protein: CAWSTQGVRTGELFF.

As DNA, the CDR3 is TGTGCCAGTAGTGACAGGGGCGCCGAAGCTTTCTTT. It encodes CASSDRGAEAFF. The V and J genes are TRBV19 and TRBJ1-1; TRBD1 agrees at 8 bases. The CDR3 has 12 residues. V gave up 5 bases and J gave up 8 bases; unmatched junction bases: 4. Per the germline V gene, CDR1 is LNHDA and CDR2 is SQIVND (reference sequence).

This chain's CDR3 is CASSPYQGGQGSSGNTIYF. In DNA, the CDR3 is TGTGCCAGCTCACCATACCAAGGGGGACAGGGGTCCTCTGGAAACACCATATATTTT. V usage is TRBV18 and J usage is TRBJ1-3; 10 bases are shared with TRBD1. Germline CDR1 KGHSH, CDR2 LQKENI. V dropped 2 bases and J dropped 0; count of bases not matched to a gene: 10. The CDR3 loop spans 19 amino acids. Full variable domain (remainder filled in from reference TRBV18 and TRBJ1-3): NAGVMQNPRHLVRRRGQEARLRCSPMKGHSHVYWYRQLPEEGLKFMVYLQKENIIDESGMPKERFSAEFPKEGPSILRIQQVVRGDSAAYFCASSPYQGGQGSSGNTIYFGEGSWLTVV.

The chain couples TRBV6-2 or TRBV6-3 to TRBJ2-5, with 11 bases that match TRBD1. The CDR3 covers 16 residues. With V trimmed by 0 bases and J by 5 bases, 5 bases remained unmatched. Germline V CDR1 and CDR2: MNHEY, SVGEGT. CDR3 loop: CASSYSRTGGLETQYF. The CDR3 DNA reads TGTGCCAGCAGTTACTCCCGGACAGGGGGCCTTGAGACCCAGTACTTC.

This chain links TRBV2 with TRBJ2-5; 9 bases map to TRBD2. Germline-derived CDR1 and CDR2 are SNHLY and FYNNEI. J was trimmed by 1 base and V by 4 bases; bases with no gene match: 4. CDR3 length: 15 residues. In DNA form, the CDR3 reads TGTGCCAGCAGTGTCCGGACTAGCGCCCAAGAGACCCAGTACTTC. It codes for CASSVRTSAQETQYF.

The DNA of the CDR3 is TGTGCCAGCAGCGTGGGCAGGGGTAATGGGTCACCCCTCCACTTT. This translates into CASSVGRGNGSPLHF. The V and J genes are TRBV9 and TRBJ1-6; TRBD1 might be the D (6 bases). The CDR3 consists of 15 residues. V was clipped by 2 bases and J by 10 bases, with 16 bases between them. Germline assignment: CDR1 SGDLS and CDR2 YYNGEE.

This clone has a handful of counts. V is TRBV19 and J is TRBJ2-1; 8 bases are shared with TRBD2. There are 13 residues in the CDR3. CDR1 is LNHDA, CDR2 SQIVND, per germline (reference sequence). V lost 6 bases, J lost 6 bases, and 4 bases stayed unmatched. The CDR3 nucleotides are TGTGCCAGTAGCGGGAGGGCCTCCAATGAGCAGTTCTTC. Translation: CASSGRASNEQFF.